This T cell receptor beta chain came from a study of blood T cell repertoires in COVID-19. At the level of the study: Some COVID-19 samples were acute and others convalescent; all came from the United States, Italy and Spain. PBMCs, B-cell-depleted T cells, or T cells provided the cDNA or gDNA that made up the material.

With respect to this clone: Other DNA sequences from this sample encode an identical CDR3 as well.

V lost 1 base and J lost 5, with 8 bases in between. This CDR3 has 13 amino acids. Germline V gives CDR1 KGHSH, CDR2 LQKENI. Per the original methods: Amplified reference gene primers provided the basis for estimating nucleated cell counts. This table comes from immunoSEQ multiplex PCR, and its TCRdb copy is limited to in-frame clones, with some not included. The DNA was the basis for D and trimming; V, J and clone size are from that table. The sample contains approximately 200,000 clones, more than 75% of which appear only once. The receptor was derived from a middle-aged man who had recovered from COVID-19. The source material was peripheral blood. The chain links TRBV18 to TRBJ1-2; D is possibly TRBD1 (6 bases). CDR3 in DNA: TGTGCCAGCTCACCACAGGGGGAATATGGCTACACCTTC. It encodes CASSPQGEYGYTF.